The T cell receptor (beta chain) under discussion was sequenced for a study of metastatic and nonmetastatic thyroid tumors. Whole-study context: Patients with malignant and benign thyroid disease provided blood and tumor or nodule tissue, whose repertoires were compared.

In the original workflow: A classifier of distant metastasis in papillary thyroid cancer was built from CDR3 differences (across clinicopathological groups). TCRdb re-called the PCR reads via MiXCR. The V and J calls, along with clone size, are taken from TCRdb and not from the paper's own processing. The sample records about 40,000 clones, over 10% being singletons. No treatment of any kind had been given to any patient before thyroid surgery. This clone occurred many times. The sample comprised blood. The source is a female donor with papillary thyroid cancer or a benign thyroid nodule (not recorded which). Some clones in this sample may be carry-over from other donors' samples.

This CDR3 reads CASSDEGGGATEAFF. The CDR3 region has the DNA TGTGCCAGCAGTGACGAGGGGGGGGGTGCGACTGAAGCTTTCTTT. The gene calls are TRBV6-4 and TRBJ1-1; tentative D call: TRBD1 (6 bases). The CDR3 has 15 residues. Germline V gene sequence: CDR1 MRHNA, CDR2 SNTAGT. V was clipped by 2 bases and J by 5 bases, with 15 bases between them.